This TCR beta chain originates from a study of CD8 T cells in ankylosing spondylitis. TCRdb re-analysed the 5' RACE reads in MiXCR, keeping a single row per CDR3 protein. The sample includes hundreds of thousands of distinct CDR3 sequences, roughly a tenth of them seen just once. This CDR3 has 15 amino acids. The rearrangement joins TRBV21-1 to TRBJ1-5; TRBD1, the table's D call, was not compared with the DNA. TRBV21-1 constitutes a pseudogene. The receptor comes from a male donor with ankylosing spondylitis or in good health (not recorded which). Sequences were obtained from blood, either unsorted or a sorted T cell fraction (not recorded which). CDR3 nucleotides: TGTGCCACCATCGCGAGTGACAGGGAGCTTCGGCCCCAGCATTTT. As protein: CATIASDRELRPQHF.